This TCR beta chain originates from a study of identical twins. Study observations and caveats: With beta out-of-frame sequences, excess sharing by twins was weaker. Cross-sectional statistical analysis was relied on for the conclusions, without the same donors being followed. Cord blood's abundant beta clonotypes had fewer insertions, unlike memory repertoires.

The CDR3 is 14 residues long. V lost 6 bases, J lost 2 bases, and 12 bases lay in between. CDR1 and CDR2 (germline): MNHNS, SASEGT. This clonotype was seen more than once but under ten times. The antigen remains undetermined. TCRdb ran MiXCR on the 5' RACE reads and lists one entry per CDR3 protein. The table records 1.5 million to 2 million distinct CDR3 sequences, about 32% of them present only once. Healthy Caucasians made up all donors. The receptor was derived from a newborn girl in good health. The chain combines TRBV6-1 with TRBJ2-3; D ambiguous. Specimen: cord blood. The CDR3 loop reads CASRGLVPTDTQYF. The CDR3 DNA reads as TGTGCCAGCAGAGGCCTCGTCCCCACAGATACGCAGTATTTT.